This T cell receptor beta chain was sequenced for a study of blood T cells in healthy people across ages. Isolated PBMCs totaled at least 7 million in each sample. Sample-barcoded 5' priming and a J-beta primer mix drove a second PCR of 7 to 11 cycles. TCRdb redid the calling of the 5' RACE reads with MiXCR, one entry per CDR3 protein. The table lists hundreds of thousands of distinct CDR3 sequences, approximately 44% of them singletons. CDR3 length: 16 amino acids. CDR1 is MDHEN and CDR2 is SYDVKM in the germline V gene. J lost 2 bases, V lost 5 bases, and 3 bases had no gene match. The genes are TRBV28 and TRBJ2-6, with TRBD1 matching over 10 bases. The clonotype was recovered from a man aged 60-69 years in good health. Sequenced material: blood. In DNA form, the CDR3 reads TGTGCCAGCAGTGTGACAGGGGGCGCTGGGGCCAACGTCCTGACTTTC. Its protein is CASSVTGGAGANVLTF.